Below, 32 T cell receptor beta chains from the same sample are listed, as sequenced in a study of T cell responses to AZD1222 COVID-19 vaccine (dated by TCRdb to the early 2020s). To prepare the library, the immunoSEQ multiplex PCR assay was applied. The immuneACCESS repertoire file appears here via TCRdb, limited to in-frame rearrangements. These files lack a portion of the clones; in checked studies, under half of the deficit traces to unresolved V genes, and the cause of the others is not known. The sample table lists about 120,000 clones, over 75% of them with a count of one. The ten largest clones take up roughly 4.8% of the sample. The sample's time point label, in plain terms: baseline before first vaccination. Sequencing used peripheral blood, obtained on day 0 of AZD1222 vaccination. These receptors were obtained from an adult in good health.

The chain carries TRBV11-2 and TRBJ1-2; D gene uncertain. Trimming left V 4 bases short and J 7 bases short, with 13 bases between. Germline loops: CDR1 SGHAT, CDR2 FQNNGV. The CDR3 runs to 13 residues. The DNA of the CDR3 is TGTGCCAGCAGCTCACTGAGATATCGTGGCTACACCTTC. Translating gives CASSSLRYRGYTF.

The CDR3 region is CSASDRTERSEAFF. The CDR3 DNA follows: TGCAGTGCTAGTGACCGGACCGAACGATCTGAAGCTTTCTTT. The chain carries TRBV20-1 and TRBJ1-1; no clear D. The germline V gene encodes CDR1 DFQATT and CDR2 SNEGSKA (reference sequence). Trimming removed 3 bases from V and 6 bases from J, with 17 bases in between. The CDR3 extends over 14 amino acids.

The CDR3 reads CASSQSAEGGARSNQPQHF. CDR3 coding DNA: TGCGCCAGCAGTCAGTCCGCAGAGGGGGGGGCTAGGAGCAATCAGCCCCAGCATTTT. V gene TRBV23-1 combines with J gene TRBJ1-5, with D possibly matching TRBD1 (6 bases). TRBV23-1 falls under the ORF class, with uncertain function. There are 19 residues in the CDR3. The V and J ends lost 3 bases and 1 base respectively, with 22 bases between them.

This chain joins TRBV28 and TRBJ1-1; D is perhaps TRBD1 (5 bases). The CDR3 is made up of 15 amino acids. V was trimmed by 1 base and J by 0 bases, leaving 9 bases between them. Germline V lookup: CDR1 MDHEN, CDR2 SYDVKM. The CDR3 sequence: CASSLSQGMNTEAFF. The CDR3, as DNA: TGTGCCAGCAGTTTATCCCAGGGTATGAACACTGAAGCTTTCTTT.

V usage is TRBV24-1 and J usage is TRBJ1-5, with D tentatively TRBD1 (6 bases). Germline lookup yields CDR1 KGHDR and CDR2 SFDVKD. V lost 5 bases and J 5 bases, leaving 12 bases between the germline ends. The CDR3 is made up of 14 amino acids. The CDR3 region is CATSGSGEHQPQHF. CDR3 nucleotides: TGTGCCACCAGTGGGTCAGGGGAGCATCAGCCCCAGCATTTT.

The rearrangement uses TRBV6-5 and TRBJ2-1; TRBD1 is a possible D gene (5 bases). CDR3 length equals 12 residues. Trimming shortened V by 3 bases and J by 15 bases, and 15 bases separated the two germline ends. The germline V gene encodes CDR1 MNHEY and CDR2 SVGAGI. The CDR3 region has the DNA TGTGCCAGCAGTTATCTCGGGCAGGGATTGTTCTTC. This sequence encodes CASSYLGQGLFF.

The rearrangement joins TRBV6-2 or TRBV6-3 to TRBJ2-2; D gene unclear. The CDR3 length is 15 residues. Germline CDR1 reads MNHEY; CDR2 reads SVGEGT. Trimming stripped 0 bases from V and 2 bases from J, with 7 bases between. The DNA for the CDR3 is TGTGCCAGCAGTTACTCCCCCGGAAACACCGGGGAGCTGTTTTTT. This translates into CASSYSPGNTGELFF.

J is TRBJ1-2 and V is TRBV2, with D perhaps TRBD1 (6 bases). The CDR3 is 12 amino acids. Looked up from germline, CDR1 is SNHLY and CDR2 is FYNNEI. V was trimmed by 5 bases and J by 7 bases, leaving 11 bases between them. The CDR3 DNA reads as TGTGCCAGCAGTCAACAGGGAATTGGCTACACCTTC. This sequence encodes CASSQQGIGYTF.

The rearrangement links TRBV9 to TRBJ2-2; possibly TRBD2 for D (5 bases). This CDR3 has 16 residues. Trimming removed 3 bases from V and 6 bases from J, with 18 bases in between. The germline V gene has CDR1 SGDLS and CDR2 YYNGEE. CDR3 sequence reads: CASSALPGSSAGELFF. The DNA of the CDR3 is TGTGCCAGCAGCGCGCTCCCGGGGTCTTCCGCCGGGGAGCTGTTTTTT.

J is TRBJ2-3 and V is TRBV5-1; either TRBD1 or TRBD2 may fit D (6 bases each). The CDR3 loop spans 16 amino acids. V lost 0 bases and J 1 base, leaving 12 bases between the germline ends. Germline lookup yields CDR1 SGHRS and CDR2 YFSETQ. The CDR3 DNA reads TGCGCCAGCAGCTTGGCCCGGGGGCAGCGCACAGATACGCAGTATTTT. Encoded protein: CASSLARGQRTDTQYF.

The V gene is TRBV6-5, the J gene TRBJ1-2, with TRBD1 as a possible D gene (5 bases). The CDR3 length is 14 residues. Trimming shortened V by 7 bases and J by 4 bases, and 16 bases separated the two germline ends. Germline CDR1 MNHEY, CDR2 SVGAGI. In DNA form, the CDR3 reads TGTGCCAGCACTTTCCTCGCGCAGGGCTATGGCTACACCTTC. It codes for CASTFLAQGYGYTF.

The chain employs TRBV10-3 and TRBJ1-5, with D hard to call. V dropped 3 bases and J dropped 4 bases, with 13 bases sitting between them. This CDR3 spans 15 amino acids. The germline V gene encodes CDR1 ENHRY and CDR2 SYGVKD. CDR3 protein: CAISESVAGNQPQHF. The CDR3 nucleotides read TGTGCCATCAGTGAATCTGTGGCTGGGAATCAGCCCCAGCATTTT.

This chain connects TRBV12-3 or TRBV12-4 to TRBJ2-7, with D unclear. The germline V and J ends were trimmed by 6 bases and 4 bases, with 10 bases remaining between them. The CDR3 runs 12 residues. The CDR3 protein is CASSSSLYEQYF. The CDR3 DNA follows: TGTGCCAGCAGCTCAAGCCTTTACGAGCAGTACTTC.

A single count supports this clone. V and J are TRBV27 and TRBJ1-2, with D perhaps matching TRBD1 (5 bases). Deletions cut 6 bases from V and 2 bases from J, with 13 bases between. The CDR3 loop spans 14 amino acids. Germline-derived CDR1 and CDR2 are MNHEY and SMNVEV (reference sequence). The CDR3 DNA follows: TGTGCCAGCAGGCAGTGGGAGGGGAACTATGGCTACACCTTC. It translates to CASRQWEGNYGYTF.

The chain combines TRBV19 with TRBJ2-1; the match to TRBD2 covers 10 bases. Trimming cost V 5 bases and J 2 bases; bases outside gene matches: 6. Germline values: CDR1 LNHDA, CDR2 SQIVND (reference sequence). The CDR3 sequence is 16 residues long. CDR3 protein: CASSLLAGATYNEQFF. CDR3 coding DNA: TGTGCCAGTAGTTTGCTAGCGGGAGCCACCTACAATGAGCAGTTCTTC. The whole variable domain, filled in from reference TRBV19 and TRBJ2-1, reads DGGITQSPKYLFRKEGQNVTLSCEQNLNHDAMYWYRQDPGQGLRLIYYSQIVNDFQKGDIAEGYSVSREKKESFPLTVTSAQKNPTAFYLCASSLLAGATYNEQFFGPGTRLTVL.

V and J are TRBV27 and TRBJ2-5; TRBD2 is a possible D gene (5 bases). Germline V gene data show CDR1 as MNHEY and CDR2 as SMNVEV (reference sequence). The germline V and J ends were trimmed by 8 bases and 7 bases, with 17 bases remaining between them. The CDR3 totals 13 residues. CDR3 DNA sequence: TGTGCCAGCGGCTCCTGGACCGCGGGGACCCAGTACTTC. Translating it yields CASGSWTAGTQYF.

The V call is TRBV24-1, the J call TRBJ2-1; 8 bases agree with TRBD2. CDR3 size: 14 residues. Germline V gene sequence: CDR1 KGHDR, CDR2 SFDVKD. V gave up 4 bases and J gave up 8 bases; unmatched junction bases: 6. The CDR3 here is CATSDPGGRDEQFF. CDR3 nucleotides: TGTGCCACCAGTGACCCGGGGGGGAGGGATGAGCAGTTCTTC.

This chain joins TRBV4-3 and TRBJ1-2; the match to TRBD1 covers 10 bases. The CDR3 extends over 14 amino acids. Looked up from germline, CDR1 is LGHNA and CDR2 is YSLEER. V lost 4 bases to trimming and J lost 8 bases; unmatched junction nucleotides: 7. The DNA for the CDR3 is TGCGCCAGCAGCCGGGACAGGGGAGGAGGCGGCTACACCTTC. Protein sequence: CASSRDRGGGGYTF.

The chain uses TRBV18 and TRBJ1-1, with TRBD1 as a possible D gene (6 bases). Germline lookup yields CDR1 KGHSH and CDR2 LQKENI. The CDR3 totals 15 residues. With 3 bases removed from V and 1 base from J, the gap between germline ends came to 12 bases. CDR3 in amino acids: CASSPSTGKNTEAFF. The CDR3 DNA is TGTGCCAGCTCACCTAGCACAGGGAAGAACACTGAAGCTTTCTTT. Full variable domain (missing parts from reference TRBV18 and TRBJ1-1): NAGVMQNPRHLVRRRGQEARLRCSPMKGHSHVYWYRQLPEEGLKFMVYLQKENIIDESGMPKERFSAEFPKEGPSILRIQQVVRGDSAAYFCASSPSTGKNTEAFFGQGTRLTVV.

The chain is built from TRBV12-3 or TRBV12-4 and TRBJ2-3; no firm D call. Trimming took off 6 bases at V and 2 bases at J, with 9 bases between the two ends. The CDR3 sequence is 13 residues long. The CDR3 spells CASRQQFTDTQYF. Here the CDR3 DNA reads TGTGCCAGCAGGCAACAGTTCACAGATACGCAGTATTTT.

This chain uses TRBV30 with TRBJ2-3; D gene ambiguous. The CDR3 runs 13 residues. Germline loops: CDR1 GTSNPN, CDR2 SVGIG (reference sequence). The V end lost 2 bases, the J end lost 2 bases, and 8 bases lay between the germline ends. For the CDR3, the DNA is TGTGCCTGGAGTAGGCGGAACACAGATACGCAGTATTTT. Protein sequence: CAWSRRNTDTQYF.

This sequence joins TRBV3-1 (or the pseudogene TRBV3-2) and TRBJ2-2; 11 bases are shared with TRBD2. The CDR3 has 17 residues. V shed 4 bases and J 0 bases; nucleotides not matched to a gene: 4. Germline CDR1 and CDR2: LGHDT and YNNKEL (reference sequence). The CDR3 protein is CASSLLTSGTNTGELFF. The DNA of the CDR3 is TGTGCCAGCAGCCTCTTGACTAGCGGGACGAACACCGGGGAGCTGTTTTTT.

The CDR3 spells CASSKDGTGINYEQYF. The CDR3 nucleotides are TGCGCCAGCAGCAAGGACGGGACAGGGATAAACTACGAGCAGTACTTC. This chain links TRBV5-1 with TRBJ2-7, with TRBD1 matching 9 bases. V was pared by 4 bases and J by 3 bases, with 11 bases of the junction left unmatched. In germline, CDR1 is SGHRS, CDR2 YFSETQ. The CDR3 sequence is 16 residues long.

The chain links TRBV28 to TRBJ1-3; possible D gene TRBD1, 6 bases. Trimming removed 7 bases at V and 5 bases at J, with 12 bases between. The CDR3 runs 13 residues. CDR1 MDHEN and CDR2 SYDVKM come from the germline V gene. The CDR3 reads CASTPGDRNTIYF. DNA of the CDR3: TGTGCCAGCACCCCAGGGGATAGAAACACCATATATTTT.

The chain recombines TRBV5-1 with TRBJ1-1; D gene ambiguous. The length of the CDR3 is 14 residues. CDR1 and CDR2 from the germline V gene are SGHRS and YFSETQ. V shed 0 bases and J shed 2 bases, with 8 bases lying between them. CDR3 loop: CASSLVPDNTEAFF. The CDR3 coding sequence is TGCGCCAGCAGCTTGGTTCCAGACAACACTGAAGCTTTCTTT.

The chain uses TRBV28 and TRBJ1-5, with 8 bases lining up with TRBD1. The CDR3 extends over 15 amino acids. CDR1 and CDR2 (germline): MDHEN, SYDVKM. The trim removed 5 bases at V and 1 base at J, leaving 4 bases unmatched. In DNA, the CDR3 is TGTGCCAGCAGTGGACAGGGAGGGAGCAATCAGCCCCAGCATTTT. Translated, it gives CASSGQGGSNQPQHF.

The gene calls are TRBV7-9 and TRBJ1-1; maybe TRBD1 (5 bases). Germline V gives CDR1 SEHNR, CDR2 FQNEAQ (reference sequence). This CDR3 has 14 amino acids. V was cut by 0 bases and J by 4 bases, with 9 bases left in between. CDR3: CASSLARGRTEAFF. The CDR3 bases are TGTGCCAGCAGCTTAGCAAGGGGACGCACTGAAGCTTTCTTT.

This rearrangement joins TRBV4-1 to TRBJ2-1; maybe TRBD2 (6 bases). V dropped 3 bases and J dropped 4 bases, with 19 bases sitting between them. The CDR3 contains 17 residues. Germline V gene data show CDR1 as MGHRA and CDR2 as YSYEKL. In DNA form, the CDR3 reads TGCGCCAGCAGCCAGGGCGCGGGGACTCTCGTTTACAATGAGCAGTTCTTC. This gives the protein CASSQGAGTLVYNEQFF.

The chain couples TRBV30 to TRBJ1-2, with D possibly being TRBD1 (6 bases). The germline CDR1 and CDR2 sequences are GTSNPN and SVGIG (reference sequence). Trimming pared 3 bases from V and 0 bases from J, leaving 14 bases between. CDR3 size: 15 residues. DNA for the CDR3: TGTGCCTGGAGGGACACAGGGAAGGCTAACTATGGCTACACCTTC. Protein sequence: CAWRDTGKANYGYTF. The full variable domain, completed using reference TRBV30 and TRBJ1-2, is SQTIHQWPATLVQPVGSPLSLECTVEGTSNPNLYWYRQAAGRGLQLLFYSVGIGQISSEVPQNLSASRPQDRQFILSSKKLLLSDSGFYLCAWRDTGKANYGYTFGSGTRLTVV.

The chain combines TRBV11-2 with TRBJ2-1, with TRBD1 matching 7 bases. CDR1 is SGHAT and CDR2 is FQNNGV in the germline V gene. Trimming took 2 bases from V and 7 from J; bases not matched to a gene: 5. The CDR3 has 14 residues. This CDR3 is CASSLKGGGNEQFF. DNA for the CDR3: TGTGCCAGCAGCTTAAAAGGGGGCGGGAATGAGCAGTTCTTC.

The rearrangement uses TRBV6-5 and TRBJ1-1, with TRBD1 matching over 7 bases. The germline gives CDR1 MNHEY, CDR2 SVGAGI. This CDR3 is 14 amino acids long. The V and J ends lost 4 bases and 2 bases, in that order; junction bases with no gene match: 4. The CDR3 region is CASSLTGSNTEAFF. CDR3 bases: TGTGCCAGCAGTTTGACAGGGAGTAACACTGAAGCTTTCTTT.

This chain's CDR3 is CASSLDGTANTGELFF. The CDR3 DNA sequence: TGTGCCAGCAGCTTAGATGGGACAGCGAACACCGGGGAGCTGTTTTTT. J is TRBJ2-2 and V is TRBV7-3, with 7 bases aligning to TRBD1. CDR3 length: 16 amino acids. V dropped 2 bases and J dropped 0; count of bases not matched to a gene: 3. Germline-derived CDR1 and CDR2 are SGHTA and FQGTGA.